Shown below are 13 T cell receptor beta chains from a single sample sequenced in a study of T cell responses to AZD1222 COVID-19 vaccine. Clones were read by immunoSEQ multiplex PCR, and TCRdb kept only the in-frame ones, dropping some. The table has 65,000 to 100,000 clones, around 82% seen once. The material sequenced was peripheral blood, taken on day 0 of AZD1222 vaccination. These receptors were collected from an adult in good health.

The J gene is TRBJ2-3, the V gene TRBV7-9, with TRBD2 as a possible D gene (5 bases). The CDR3 is 18 residues long. Germline lookup yields CDR1 SEHNR and CDR2 FQNEAQ (reference sequence). Trimming took off 5 bases at V and 1 base at J, with 22 bases between the two ends. DNA for the CDR3: TGTGCCAGCAGCCCTTTACCTACTAGGCGAGGTGGCACAGATACGCAGTATTTT. Its translation is CASSPLPTRRGGTDTQYF.

The chain links TRBV5-4 to TRBJ2-7; 9 nucleotides agree with TRBD1. Germline V gene data show CDR1 as SGHNT and CDR2 as YYREEE (reference sequence). The CDR3 spans 13 residues. Germline trimming cut 2 bases from V and 5 bases from J; bases unmatched to any gene: 2. The CDR3 DNA reads TGTGCCAGCAGCTTAAGGGACAGGGACGAGCAGTACTTC. Translating gives CASSLRDRDEQYF.

This clone was detected only once. The chain recombines TRBV24-1 with TRBJ2-5; D may match TRBD1 or TRBD2 (5 bases each). CDR3 length: 16 amino acids. The germline V gene has CDR1 KGHDR and CDR2 SFDVKD. V lost 2 bases and J lost 3, with 15 bases in between. DNA of the CDR3: TGTGCCACCAGTGATTCGAGTTCCGGGACGAAAGAGACCCAGTACTTC. Encoded protein: CATSDSSSGTKETQYF.

This chain connects TRBV6-4 to TRBJ2-2; 7 bases line up with TRBD2. CDR1 and CDR2 from the germline V gene are MRHNA and SNTAGT. The CDR3 extends over 18 amino acids. The V and J ends lost 4 bases and 6 bases, in that order; junction bases with no gene match: 17. CDR3 DNA sequence: TGTGCCAGCAGTGTCGCGGCATTTGAGGCGGGAGTAGCCGGGGAGCTGTTTTTT. Its protein is CASSVAAFEAGVAGELFF.

The rearrangement links TRBV14 to TRBJ1-1; D call uncertain. Trimming removed 0 bases at V and 6 bases at J, with 14 bases between. CDR1 is SGHDN and CDR2 is FVKESK in the germline V gene. This CDR3 contains 15 residues. The CDR3 protein is CASSQERSRQSEAFF. Written as DNA, the CDR3 is TGTGCCAGCAGCCAAGAAAGAAGCCGGCAATCTGAAGCTTTCTTT. The complete variable domain, with remaining parts taken from reference TRBV14 and TRBJ1-1, reads EAGVTQFPSHSVIEKGQTVTLRCDPISGHDNLYWYRRVMGKEIKFLLHFVKESKQDESGMPNNRFLAERTGGTYSTLKVQPAELEDSGVYFCASSQERSRQSEAFFGQGTRLTVV.

This clone appeared a single time. The chain couples TRBV27 to TRBJ2-2; D ambiguous. CDR3 length: 15 amino acids. Germline V gene data show CDR1 as MNHEY and CDR2 as SMNVEV (reference sequence). V gave up 6 bases and J gave up 3 bases, with 14 bases separating them. This CDR3 reads CASRPGRIHTGELFF. The CDR3 DNA reads TGTGCCAGCAGGCCGGGCCGGATACACACCGGGGAGCTGTTTTTT.

Comment on this clone: The sample holds other DNA sequences that translate to the same CDR3. The chain links TRBV12-3 or TRBV12-4 to TRBJ1-2, with D perhaps TRBD1 (5 bases). V was cut by 4 bases and J by 3 bases, with 6 bases left in between. CDR3 size: 12 residues. CDR3 loop: CASSSGDYGYTF. The CDR3 nucleotides read TGTGCCAGCAGTTCGGGGGACTATGGCTACACCTTC.

This clone has at least ten counts. The rearrangement joins TRBV25-1 to TRBJ1-5, with TRBD1 as a possible D gene (5 bases). V was pared by 2 bases and J by 5 bases, with 7 bases between. Per germline, CDR1 MGHDK and CDR2 SYGVNS. The CDR3 sequence is 13 residues long. The CDR3: CASSEVGDQPQHF. CDR3 in DNA: TGTGCCAGCAGTGAAGTAGGGGATCAGCCCCAGCATTTT.

The chain has TRBV7-9 and TRBJ2-1; D is unclear. Trimming removed 5 bases at V and 4 bases at J, with 9 bases between. The V gene's germline CDR1 is SEHNR and CDR2 FQNEAQ (reference sequence). This CDR3 has 13 amino acids. The CDR3 DNA sequence: TGTGCCAGCAGCGGAAGGGCTTACAATGAGCAGTTCTTC. Protein sequence: CASSGRAYNEQFF.

The chain uses TRBV5-4 and TRBJ2-2, with 10 nucleotides matching TRBD1. Germline V gene data show CDR1 as SGHNT and CDR2 as YYREEE (reference sequence). The V and J ends lost 4 bases and 0 bases, in that order; junction bases with no gene match: 6. The CDR3 has 17 residues. CDR3 in amino acids: CASSRFGQGANTGELFF. The CDR3 coding sequence is TGTGCCAGCAGCCGGTTCGGACAGGGGGCGAACACCGGGGAGCTGTTTTTT.

The chain recombines TRBV27 with TRBJ2-1, with TRBD1 matching 7 bases. Germline V gives CDR1 MNHEY, CDR2 SMNVEV (reference sequence). The CDR3 extends over 17 amino acids. With 2 bases clipped from V and 2 bases from J, the junction kept 9 bases outside the gene matches. The CDR3 DNA reads TGTGCCAGCAGTTTAGTTTTTCGACAGGGCACCTACAATGAGCAGTTCTTC. The encoded protein is CASSLVFRQGTYNEQFF.

This clone was found once. The chain recombines TRBV2 with TRBJ2-7; possible D gene TRBD2, 7 bases. This CDR3 has 15 amino acids. Trimming pared 7 bases from V and 0 bases from J, leaving 16 bases between. Germline CDR1 SNHLY, CDR2 FYNNEI. CDR3 residues: CASTGGGHPSYEQYF. CDR3 sequence (DNA): TGTGCCAGCACAGGCGGGGGACACCCCTCCTACGAGCAGTACTTC. Looking up the rest from reference TRBV2 and TRBJ2-7 gives the full variable domain: EPEVTQTPSHQVTQMGQEVILRCVPISNHLYFYWYRQILGQKVEFLVSFYNNEISEKSEIFDDQFSVERPDGSNFTLKIRSTKLEDSAMYFCASTGGGHPSYEQYFGPGTRLTVT.

The chain carries TRBV28 and TRBJ1-2; D not certain. CDR3 length equals 12 residues. From germline, CDR1 is MDHEN and CDR2 SYDVKM. V lost 1 base, J lost 3 bases, and 3 bases lay in between. The CDR3 loop is CASSLSYYGYTF. CDR3 nucleotide sequence: TGTGCCAGCAGTTTATCGTACTATGGCTACACCTTC.